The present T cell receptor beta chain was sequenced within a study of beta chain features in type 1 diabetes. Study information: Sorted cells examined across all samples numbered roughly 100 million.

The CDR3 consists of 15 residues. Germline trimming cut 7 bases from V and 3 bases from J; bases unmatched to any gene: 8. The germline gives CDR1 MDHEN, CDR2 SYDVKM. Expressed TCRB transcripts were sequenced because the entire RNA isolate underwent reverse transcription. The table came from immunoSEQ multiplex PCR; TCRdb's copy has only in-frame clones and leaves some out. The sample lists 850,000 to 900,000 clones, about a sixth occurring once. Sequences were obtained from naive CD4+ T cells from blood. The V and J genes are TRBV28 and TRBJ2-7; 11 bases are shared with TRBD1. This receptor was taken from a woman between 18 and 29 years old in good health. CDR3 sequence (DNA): TGTGCCAGCACCAAGACCGGGACAGGGGGCTACGAGCAGTACTTC. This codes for CASTKTGTGGYEQYF.